This entry lists 2 T cell receptor beta chains sequenced from one sample in a study of T cells of healthy individuals. MiXCR, run by TCRdb on the 5' RACE reads, gives a single entry per CDR3 protein. This table has some 69,000 distinct CDR3 sequences, around 15% appearing once. These receptors all come from a human donor in good health.

This clonotype was detected ten times or more. V is TRBV15 and J is TRBJ1-5; D gene uncertain. Trimming stripped 5 bases from V and 8 bases from J, with 13 bases between. Germline-derived CDR1 and CDR2 are LNHNV and YYDKDF (reference sequence). This CDR3 has 13 residues. The CDR3 DNA reads TGTGCCACCAGCGTCTCCTCCGGGAAGCCCCAGCATTTT. Its protein is CATSVSSGKPQHF.

The chain employs TRBV18 and TRBJ1-5; D uncertain. Between the trimmed V and J ends, which lost 4 bases and 5 bases, there was a span of 21 bases. Germline lookup yields CDR1 KGHSH and CDR2 LQKENI. The CDR3 is made up of 17 amino acids. The CDR3 spells CASSRARHLGSDQPQHF. The DNA of the CDR3 is TGTGCCAGCTCACGGGCACGTCACCTAGGGAGCGATCAGCCCCAGCATTTT.